The T cell receptor beta chain under discussion was sequenced for a study of blood T cell repertoires in COVID-19. Overall study context: Sites across the United States, Italy and Spain contributed samples from acute and convalescent COVID-19.

Per the original data handling: Estimates of nucleated cell counts were drawn from the amplification of reference gene primers. Profiling relied on immunoSEQ multiplex PCR, and the TCRdb table lists in-frame clones only, not all of them. That table supplies the V and J calls and clone size; D and trimming were determined from the DNA. Of a few hundred thousand clones detected, roughly nine tenths appear once; the ten largest clones hold over 7.5%. The CDR3 is 20 residues long. The material sequenced was peripheral blood. The receptor was isolated from a man aged 40-49 years who had recovered from COVID-19. The J gene is TRBJ2-6, the V gene TRBV21-1; TRBD2 is taken as the D call from the table, unchecked against the DNA. TRBV21-1 is tagged as a pseudogene. In DNA form, the CDR3 reads TGTGCCAGCAGCCCCCTGCCGGGTAATCAAGTTACTACTGGGGCCAACGTCCTGACTTTC. It translates to CASSPLPGNQVTTGANVLTF.